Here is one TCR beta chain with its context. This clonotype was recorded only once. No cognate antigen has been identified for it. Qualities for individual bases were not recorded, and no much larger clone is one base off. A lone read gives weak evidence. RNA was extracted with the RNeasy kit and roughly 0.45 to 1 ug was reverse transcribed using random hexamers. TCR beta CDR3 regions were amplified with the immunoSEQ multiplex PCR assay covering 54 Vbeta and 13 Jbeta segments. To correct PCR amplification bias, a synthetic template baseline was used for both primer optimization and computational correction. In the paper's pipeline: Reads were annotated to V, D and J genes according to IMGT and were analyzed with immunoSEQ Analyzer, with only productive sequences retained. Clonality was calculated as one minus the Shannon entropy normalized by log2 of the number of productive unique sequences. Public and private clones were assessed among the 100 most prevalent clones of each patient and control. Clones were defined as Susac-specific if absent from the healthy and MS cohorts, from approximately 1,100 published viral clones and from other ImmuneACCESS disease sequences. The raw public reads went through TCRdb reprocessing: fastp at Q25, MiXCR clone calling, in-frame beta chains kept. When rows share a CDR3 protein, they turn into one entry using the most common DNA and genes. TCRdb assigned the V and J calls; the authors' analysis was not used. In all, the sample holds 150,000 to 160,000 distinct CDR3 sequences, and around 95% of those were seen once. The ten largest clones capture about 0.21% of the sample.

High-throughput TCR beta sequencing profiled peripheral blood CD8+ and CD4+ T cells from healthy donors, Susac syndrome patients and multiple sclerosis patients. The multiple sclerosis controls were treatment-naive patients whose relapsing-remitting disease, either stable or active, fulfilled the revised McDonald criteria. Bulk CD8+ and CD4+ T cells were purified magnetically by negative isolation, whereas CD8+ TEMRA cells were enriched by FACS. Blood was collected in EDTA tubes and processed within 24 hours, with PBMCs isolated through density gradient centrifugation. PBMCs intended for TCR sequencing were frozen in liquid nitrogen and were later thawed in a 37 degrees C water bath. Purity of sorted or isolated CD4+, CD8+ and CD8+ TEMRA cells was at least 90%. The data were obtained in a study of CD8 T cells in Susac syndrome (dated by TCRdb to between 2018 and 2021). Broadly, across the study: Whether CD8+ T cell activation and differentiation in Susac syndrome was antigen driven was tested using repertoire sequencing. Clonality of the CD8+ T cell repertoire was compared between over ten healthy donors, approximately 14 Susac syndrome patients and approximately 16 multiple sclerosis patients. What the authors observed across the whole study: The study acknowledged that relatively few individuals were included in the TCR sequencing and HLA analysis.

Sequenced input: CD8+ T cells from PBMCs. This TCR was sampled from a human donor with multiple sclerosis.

For the CDR3, the sequence is CASGEEGLAWETQYF. The nucleotide sequence reads TGCGCCAGCGGTGAGGAGGGACTAGCGTGGGAGACCCAGTACTTC. Recombination joined TRBV5-1 with TRBJ2-5; TRBD2 matches 10 bases in the middle. The CDR3 holds 15 amino acids from the cysteine to the phenylalanine. Only the CDR3 region is kept as DNA, spanning 45 bases read in frame from base 1. Trimming accounts for 7 bases at V and 5 bases at J, while the number of junction bases matched to no gene is 11. Via the germline V gene, CDR1 is SGHRS and CDR2 YFSETQ. Here the CDR3 is joined to the reference TRBV5-1 and TRBJ2-5 genes, and the full variable domain is: KAGVTQTPRYLIKTRGQQVTLSCSPISGHRSVSWYQQTPGQGLQFLFEYFSETQRNKGNFPGRFSGRQFSNSRSEMNVSTLELGDSALYLCASGEEGLAWETQYFGPGTRLLVL.